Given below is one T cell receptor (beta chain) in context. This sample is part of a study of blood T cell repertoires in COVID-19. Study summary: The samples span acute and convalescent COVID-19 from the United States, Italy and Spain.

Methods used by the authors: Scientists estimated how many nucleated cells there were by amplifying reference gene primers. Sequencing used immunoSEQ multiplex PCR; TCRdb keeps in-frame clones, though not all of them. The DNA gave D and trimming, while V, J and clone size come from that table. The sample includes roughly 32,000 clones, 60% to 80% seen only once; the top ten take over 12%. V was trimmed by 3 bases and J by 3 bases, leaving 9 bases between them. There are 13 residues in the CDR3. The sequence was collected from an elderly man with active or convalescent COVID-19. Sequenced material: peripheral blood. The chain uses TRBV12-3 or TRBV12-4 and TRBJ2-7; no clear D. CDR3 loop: CASSLAESYEQYF. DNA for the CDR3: TGTGCCAGCAGTTTGGCAGAAAGCTACGAGCAGTACTTC.